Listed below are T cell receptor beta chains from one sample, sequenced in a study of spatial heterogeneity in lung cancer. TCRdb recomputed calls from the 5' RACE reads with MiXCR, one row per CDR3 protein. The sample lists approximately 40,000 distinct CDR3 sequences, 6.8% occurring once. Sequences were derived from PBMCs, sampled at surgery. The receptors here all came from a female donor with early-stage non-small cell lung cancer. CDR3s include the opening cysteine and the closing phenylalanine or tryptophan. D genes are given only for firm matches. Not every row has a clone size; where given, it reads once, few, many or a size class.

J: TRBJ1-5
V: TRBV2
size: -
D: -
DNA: TGTGCCAGCGCGGGGCAGTCGCTCAATCAGCCCCAGCATTTT
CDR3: CASAGQSLNQPQHF

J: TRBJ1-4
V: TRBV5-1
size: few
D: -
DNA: TGCGCCAGCAGCTTGGAAGGGTTAAATGAAAAACTGTTTTTT
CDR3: CASSLEGLNEKLFF

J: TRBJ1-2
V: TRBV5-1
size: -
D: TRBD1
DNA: TGCGCCAGCAGCCTCGGGACAGGGGGCCCTCCTTATGGCTACACCTTC
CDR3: CASSLGTGGPPYGYTF

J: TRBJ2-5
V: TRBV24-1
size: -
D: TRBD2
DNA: TGTGCCACCAGTGACGGACTAGCGGTTACCCAGTACTTC
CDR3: CATSDGLAVTQYF

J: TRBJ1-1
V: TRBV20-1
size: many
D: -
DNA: TGCAGTGCTAGGGATGACACTGAAGCTTTCTTT
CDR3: CSARDDTEAFF

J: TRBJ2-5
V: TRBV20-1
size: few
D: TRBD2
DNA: TGCAGTGCCCAGCGGGGGGGCCCAGAGACCCAGTACTTC
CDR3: CSAQRGGPETQYF

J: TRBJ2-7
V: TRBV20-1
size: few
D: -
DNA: TGCAGTGCCAAAGGCCACGGGGGAAGCTCCTACGAGCAGTACTTC
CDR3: CSAKGHGGSSYEQYF

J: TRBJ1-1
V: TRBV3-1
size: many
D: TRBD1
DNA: TGTGCCAGCAGCCTAGGACAGGGGGACGCACTGGAAGCTTTCTTT
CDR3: CASSLGQGDALEAFF

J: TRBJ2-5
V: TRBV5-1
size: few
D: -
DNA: TGCGCCAGCAGCGGAGCGGCAGGTCAGCCGACCCAGTACTTC
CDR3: CASSGAAGQPTQYF

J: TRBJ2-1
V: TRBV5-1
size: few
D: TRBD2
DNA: TGCGCCAGCAGATCGCTTAGCGGGGGGGCCGATGAGCAGTTCTTC
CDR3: CASRSLSGGADEQFF

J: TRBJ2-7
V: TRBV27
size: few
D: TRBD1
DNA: TGTGCCAGCACCGGGACAGGGATCTACGAGCAGTACTTC
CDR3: CASTGTGIYEQYF

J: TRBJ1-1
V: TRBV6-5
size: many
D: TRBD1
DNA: TGTGCCAGCAGACTCCTGGGACAGTCAAATGAAGCTTTCTTT
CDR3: CASRLLGQSNEAFF

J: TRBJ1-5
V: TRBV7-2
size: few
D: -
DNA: TGTGCCAGCAGCCCCGGAGGACTCGGGGCCCAGCCCCAGCATTTT
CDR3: CASSPGGLGAQPQHF

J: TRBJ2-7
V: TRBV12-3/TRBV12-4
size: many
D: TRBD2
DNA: TGTGCCAGCAGTCTTGGGACTAGCGGGGGGAAGCAGTACTTC
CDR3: CASSLGTSGGKQYF

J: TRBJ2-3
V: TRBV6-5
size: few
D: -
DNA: TGTGCCAGCAGTCCCGGACGTCCCCTAGATACGCAGTATTTT
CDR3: CASSPGRPLDTQYF

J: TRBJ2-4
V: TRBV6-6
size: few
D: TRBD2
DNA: TGTGCCAGCAGCCCCTTACAGACTAGCGGGGACGGGAAAAACATTCAGTACTTC
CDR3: CASSPLQTSGDGKNIQYF

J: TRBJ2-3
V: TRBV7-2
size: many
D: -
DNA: TGTGCCAGCAGCTTAGGGGTTAGCGCACGCACAGATACGCAGTATTTT
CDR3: CASSLGVSARTDTQYF

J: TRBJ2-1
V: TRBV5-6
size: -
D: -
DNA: TGTGCCAGCAGCTTGGGGAGTGGGGGAGTCTACAATGAGCAGTTCTTC
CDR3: CASSLGSGGVYNEQFF

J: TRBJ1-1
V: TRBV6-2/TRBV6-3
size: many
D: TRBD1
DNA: TGTGCCAGCAGCTTCCAGGGGGCAGGAACTGAAGCTTTCTTT
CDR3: CASSFQGAGTEAFF

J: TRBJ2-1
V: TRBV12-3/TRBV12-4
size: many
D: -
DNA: TGTGCCAGCAGGACTAGCAATGAGCAGTTCTTC
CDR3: CASRTSNEQFF